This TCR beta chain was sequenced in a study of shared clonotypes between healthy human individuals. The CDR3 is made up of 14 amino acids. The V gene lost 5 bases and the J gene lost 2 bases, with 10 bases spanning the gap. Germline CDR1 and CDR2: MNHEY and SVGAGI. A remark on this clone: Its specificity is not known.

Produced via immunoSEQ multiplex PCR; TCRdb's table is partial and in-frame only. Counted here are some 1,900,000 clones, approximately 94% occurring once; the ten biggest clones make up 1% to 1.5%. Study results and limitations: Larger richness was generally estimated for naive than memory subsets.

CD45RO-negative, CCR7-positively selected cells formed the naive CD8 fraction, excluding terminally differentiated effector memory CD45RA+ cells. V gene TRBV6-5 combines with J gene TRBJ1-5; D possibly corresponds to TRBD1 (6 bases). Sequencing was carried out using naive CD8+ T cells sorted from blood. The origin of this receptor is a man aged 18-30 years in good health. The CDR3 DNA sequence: TGTGCCAGCAGTACCCGACAGGGCAATCAGCCCCAGCATTTT. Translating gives CASSTRQGNQPQHF.